This TCR beta chain appears in the sequencing data of a study of response to subunit inactivated influenza vaccine. Study-level results: The authors proposed limited new T cell recruitment per seasonal influenza vaccination.

In TCRdb, the RT-PCR reads were re-called with MiXCR into one record per CDR3 protein. The sample records about 520,000 distinct CDR3 sequences, approximately 7.8% being singletons. Germline V lookup: CDR1 SGDLS, CDR2 YYNGEE. Trimming left V 3 bases short and J 8 bases short, with 15 bases between. The CDR3 spans 14 residues. There are many counts of this clonotype. Its antigen is still unknown. The sequencing here drew on PBMCs from blood, taken about 23 months after vaccination. The receptor was isolated from a man in his fifties or sixties who received an inactivated influenza vaccine. This chain joins TRBV9 and TRBJ1-3; D may be TRBD1 (5 bases). This chain's CDR3 is CASSGGPRVDTIYF. CDR3 DNA sequence: TGTGCCAGCAGCGGAGGGCCCAGGGTTGACACCATATATTTT.